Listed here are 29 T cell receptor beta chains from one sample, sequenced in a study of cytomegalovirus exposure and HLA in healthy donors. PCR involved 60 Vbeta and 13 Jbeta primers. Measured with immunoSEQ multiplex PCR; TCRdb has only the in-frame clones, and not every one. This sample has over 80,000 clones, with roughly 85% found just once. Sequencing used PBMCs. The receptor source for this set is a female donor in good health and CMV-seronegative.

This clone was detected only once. CDR3 DNA sequence: TGTGCCAGCAGTGAAGGGGCCCCCTTGACCTACGAGCAGTACTTC. It translates to CASSEGAPLTYEQYF. The chain uses TRBV2 and TRBJ2-7; D is ambiguous. The CDR3 is 15 residues long. V lost 1 base, J lost 2 bases, and 12 bases lay in between. In germline, CDR1 is SNHLY, CDR2 FYNNEI.

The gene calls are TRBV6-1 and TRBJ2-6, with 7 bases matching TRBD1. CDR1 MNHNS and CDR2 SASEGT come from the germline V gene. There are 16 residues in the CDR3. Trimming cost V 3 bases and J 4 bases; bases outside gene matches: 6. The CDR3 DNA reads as TGTGCCAGCAGTGACCGACAGGGAATAGGGGCCAACGTCCTGACTTTC. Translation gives CASSDRQGIGANVLTF.

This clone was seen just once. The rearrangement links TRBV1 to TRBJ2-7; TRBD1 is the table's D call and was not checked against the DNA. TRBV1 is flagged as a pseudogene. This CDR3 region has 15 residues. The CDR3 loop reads CTSSPVRGVPYEQYF. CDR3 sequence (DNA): TGCACCAGCAGCCCGGTCAGGGGGGTGCCCTACGAGCAGTACTTC.

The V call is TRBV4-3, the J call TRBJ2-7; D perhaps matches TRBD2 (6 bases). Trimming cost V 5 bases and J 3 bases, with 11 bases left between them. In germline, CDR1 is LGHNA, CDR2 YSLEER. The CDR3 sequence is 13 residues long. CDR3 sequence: CASSMGLLYEQYF. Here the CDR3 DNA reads TGCGCCAGCAGCATGGGACTTCTCTACGAGCAGTACTTC.

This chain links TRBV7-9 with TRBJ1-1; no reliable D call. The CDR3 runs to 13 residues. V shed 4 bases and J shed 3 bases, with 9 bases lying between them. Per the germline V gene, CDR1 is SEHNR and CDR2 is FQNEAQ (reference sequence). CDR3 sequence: CASSYLQYTEAFF. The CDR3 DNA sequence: TGTGCCAGCAGCTACTTACAGTACACTGAAGCTTTCTTT.

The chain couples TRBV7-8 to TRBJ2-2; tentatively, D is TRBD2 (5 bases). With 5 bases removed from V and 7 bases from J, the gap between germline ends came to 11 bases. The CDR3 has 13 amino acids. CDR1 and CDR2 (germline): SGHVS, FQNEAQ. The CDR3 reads CASSPSRDGELFF. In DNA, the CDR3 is TGTGCCAGCAGCCCGTCCCGGGACGGGGAGCTGTTTTTT.

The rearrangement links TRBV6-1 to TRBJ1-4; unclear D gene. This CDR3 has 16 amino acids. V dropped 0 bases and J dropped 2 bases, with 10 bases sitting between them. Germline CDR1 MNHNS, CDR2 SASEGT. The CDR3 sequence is CASSEASPVTNEKLFF. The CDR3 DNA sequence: TGTGCCAGCAGTGAAGCGTCCCCAGTTACTAATGAAAAACTGTTTTTT.

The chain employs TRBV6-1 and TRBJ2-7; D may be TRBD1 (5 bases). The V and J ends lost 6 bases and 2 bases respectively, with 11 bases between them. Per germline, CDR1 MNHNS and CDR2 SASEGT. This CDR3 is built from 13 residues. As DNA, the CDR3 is TGTGCCAGCAGCCAGGGCCAAACCTACGAGCAGTACTTC. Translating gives CASSQGQTYEQYF.

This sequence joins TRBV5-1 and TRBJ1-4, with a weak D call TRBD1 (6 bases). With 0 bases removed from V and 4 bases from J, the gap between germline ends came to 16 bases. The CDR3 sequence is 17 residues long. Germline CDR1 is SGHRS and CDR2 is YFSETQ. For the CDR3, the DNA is TGCGCCAGCAGCTTGGCCCGATCCGGGACACGTAATGAAAAACTGTTTTTT. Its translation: CASSLARSGTRNEKLFF.

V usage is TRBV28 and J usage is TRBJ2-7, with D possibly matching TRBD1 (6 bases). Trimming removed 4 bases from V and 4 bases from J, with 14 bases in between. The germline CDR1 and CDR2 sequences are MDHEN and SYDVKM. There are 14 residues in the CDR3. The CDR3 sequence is CASSSPGDGYEQYF. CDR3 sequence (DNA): TGTGCCAGCAGTTCCCCAGGGGATGGGTACGAGCAGTACTTC.

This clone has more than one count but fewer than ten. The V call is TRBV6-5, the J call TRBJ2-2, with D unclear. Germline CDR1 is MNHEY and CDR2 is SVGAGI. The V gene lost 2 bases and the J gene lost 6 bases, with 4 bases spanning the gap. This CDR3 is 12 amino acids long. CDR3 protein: CASSYRAGELFF. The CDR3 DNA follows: TGTGCCAGCAGTTACCGCGCCGGGGAGCTGTTTTTT.

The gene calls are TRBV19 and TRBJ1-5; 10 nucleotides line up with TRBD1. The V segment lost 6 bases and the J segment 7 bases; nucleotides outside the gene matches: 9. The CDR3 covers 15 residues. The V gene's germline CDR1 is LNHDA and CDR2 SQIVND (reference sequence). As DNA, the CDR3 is TGTGCCAGTAGCATTAGACAGGGGGCTTACCAGCCCCAGCATTTT. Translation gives CASSIRQGAYQPQHF.

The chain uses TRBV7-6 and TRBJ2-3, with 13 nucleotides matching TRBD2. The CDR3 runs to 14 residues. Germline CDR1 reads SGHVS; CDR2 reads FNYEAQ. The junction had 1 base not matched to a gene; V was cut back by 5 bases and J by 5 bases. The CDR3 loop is CASSRTSGRDTQYF. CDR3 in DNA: TGTGCCAGCAGCCGGACTAGCGGGAGAGATACGCAGTATTTT. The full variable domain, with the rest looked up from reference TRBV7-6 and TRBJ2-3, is GAGVSQSPRYKVTKRGQDVALRCDPISGHVSLYWYRQALGQGPEFLTYFNYEAQQDKSGLPNDRFSAERPEGSISTLTIQRTEQRDSAMYRCASSRTSGRDTQYFGPGTRLTVL.

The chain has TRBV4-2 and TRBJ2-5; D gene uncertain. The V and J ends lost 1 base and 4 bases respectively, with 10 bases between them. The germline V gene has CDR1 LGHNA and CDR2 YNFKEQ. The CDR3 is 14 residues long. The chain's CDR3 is CASSQGPSPETQYF. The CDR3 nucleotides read TGTGCCAGCAGCCAAGGGCCTTCCCCAGAGACCCAGTACTTC.

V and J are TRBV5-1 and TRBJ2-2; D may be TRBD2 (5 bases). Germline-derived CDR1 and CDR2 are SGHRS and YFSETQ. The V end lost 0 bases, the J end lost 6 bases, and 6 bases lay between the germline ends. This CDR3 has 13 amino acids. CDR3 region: CASSLERSGELFF. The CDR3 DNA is TGCGCCAGCAGCTTGGAGCGGTCCGGGGAGCTGTTTTTT.

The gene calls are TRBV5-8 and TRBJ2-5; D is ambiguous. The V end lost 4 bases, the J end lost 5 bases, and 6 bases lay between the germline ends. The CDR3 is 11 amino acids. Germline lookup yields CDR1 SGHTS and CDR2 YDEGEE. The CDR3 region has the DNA TGTGCCAGCAGCCCCGAGGAGACCCAGTACTTC. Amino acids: CASSPEETQYF.

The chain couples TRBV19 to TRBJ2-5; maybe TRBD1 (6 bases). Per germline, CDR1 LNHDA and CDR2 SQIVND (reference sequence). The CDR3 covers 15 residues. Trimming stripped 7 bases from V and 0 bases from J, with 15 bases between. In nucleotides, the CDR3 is TGTGCCAGTACTTTGGGCAGGGGCTACCAAGAGACCCAGTACTTC. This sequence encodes CASTLGRGYQETQYF.

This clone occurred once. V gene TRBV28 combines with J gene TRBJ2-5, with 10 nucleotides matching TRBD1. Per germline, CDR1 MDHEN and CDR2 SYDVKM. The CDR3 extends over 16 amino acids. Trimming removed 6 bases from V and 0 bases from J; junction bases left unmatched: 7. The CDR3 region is CASSGRTGGYQETQYF. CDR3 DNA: TGTGCCAGCAGCGGACGGACAGGGGGGTACCAAGAGACCCAGTACTTC.

CDR3 sequence reads: CAIGTGHYNQPQHF. DNA of the CDR3: TGTGCCATTGGGACAGGCCATTACAATCAGCCCCAGCATTTT. This chain uses TRBV10-3 with TRBJ1-5; TRBD1 matches at 8 bases. Losses at the gene ends were 9 bases for V and 3 bases for J; bases not matched to a gene: 7. Germline CDR1 is ENHRY and CDR2 is SYGVKD. The CDR3 is made up of 14 amino acids.

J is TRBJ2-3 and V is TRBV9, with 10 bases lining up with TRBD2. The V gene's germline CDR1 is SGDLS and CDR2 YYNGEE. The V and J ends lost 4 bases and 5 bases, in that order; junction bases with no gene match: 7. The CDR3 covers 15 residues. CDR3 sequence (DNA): TGTGCCAGCAGCACTAGCGGGACCGACTTAGATACGCAGTATTTT. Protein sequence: CASSTSGTDLDTQYF.

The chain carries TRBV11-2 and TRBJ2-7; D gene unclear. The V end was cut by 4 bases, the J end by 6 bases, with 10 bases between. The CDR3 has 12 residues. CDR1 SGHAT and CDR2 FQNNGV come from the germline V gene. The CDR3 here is CASSSFFREQYF. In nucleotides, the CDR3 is TGTGCCAGCAGCTCCTTTTTTCGCGAGCAGTACTTC.

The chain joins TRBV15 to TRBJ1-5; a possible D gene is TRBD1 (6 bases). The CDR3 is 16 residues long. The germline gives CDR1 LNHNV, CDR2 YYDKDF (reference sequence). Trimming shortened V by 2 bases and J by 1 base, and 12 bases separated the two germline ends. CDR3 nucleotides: TGTGCCACCAGCAGATCGACTACAGGGAGCAATCAGCCCCAGCATTTT. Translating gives CATSRSTTGSNQPQHF.

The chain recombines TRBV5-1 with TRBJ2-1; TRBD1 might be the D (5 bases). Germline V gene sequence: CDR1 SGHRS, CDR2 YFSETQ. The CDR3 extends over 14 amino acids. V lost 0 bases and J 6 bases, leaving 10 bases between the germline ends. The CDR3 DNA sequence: TGCGCCAGCAGCTTGGCCGTAGGGGTCAATGAGCAGTTCTTC. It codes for CASSLAVGVNEQFF.

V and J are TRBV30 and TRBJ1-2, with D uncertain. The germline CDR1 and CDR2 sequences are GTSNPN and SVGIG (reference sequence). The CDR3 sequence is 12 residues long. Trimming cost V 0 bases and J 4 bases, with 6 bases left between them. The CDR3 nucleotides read TGTGCCTGGAGTGTTTCCGTCTATGGCTACACCTTC. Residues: CAWSVSVYGYTF.

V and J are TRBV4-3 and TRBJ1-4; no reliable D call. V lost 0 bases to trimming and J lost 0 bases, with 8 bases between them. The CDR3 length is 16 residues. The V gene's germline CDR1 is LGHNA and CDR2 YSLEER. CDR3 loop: CASSQELTTTNEKLFF. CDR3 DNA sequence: TGCGCCAGCAGCCAAGAACTAACGACAACTAATGAAAAACTGTTTTTT.

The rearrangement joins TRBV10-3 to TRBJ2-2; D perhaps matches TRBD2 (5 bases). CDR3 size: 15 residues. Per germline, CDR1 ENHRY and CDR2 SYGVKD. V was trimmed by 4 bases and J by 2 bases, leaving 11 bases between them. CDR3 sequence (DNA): TGTGCCATCAGTGGCGAGGGAACAAACACCGGGGAGCTGTTTTTT. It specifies CAISGEGTNTGELFF.

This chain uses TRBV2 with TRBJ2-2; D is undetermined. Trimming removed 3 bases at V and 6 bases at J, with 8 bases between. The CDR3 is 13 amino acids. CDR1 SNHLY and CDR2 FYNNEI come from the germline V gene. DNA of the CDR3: TGTGCCAGCAGTGAGCTACGCTCCGGGGAGCTGTTTTTT. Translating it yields CASSELRSGELFF.

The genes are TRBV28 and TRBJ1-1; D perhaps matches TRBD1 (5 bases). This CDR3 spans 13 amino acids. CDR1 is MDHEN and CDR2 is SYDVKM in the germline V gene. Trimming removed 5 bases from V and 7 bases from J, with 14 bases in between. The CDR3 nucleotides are TGTGCCAGCAGTCCTCCCGGCAGGGTTGAAGCTTTCTTT. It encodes CASSPPGRVEAFF.

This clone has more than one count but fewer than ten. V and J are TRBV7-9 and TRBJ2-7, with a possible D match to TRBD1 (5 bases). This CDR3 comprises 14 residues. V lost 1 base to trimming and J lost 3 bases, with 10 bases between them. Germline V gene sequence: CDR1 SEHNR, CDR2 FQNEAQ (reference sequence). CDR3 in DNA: TGTGCCAGCAGCTTAGTCGGACACTACTACGAGCAGTACTTC. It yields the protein CASSLVGHYYEQYF.